These T cell receptor beta chains were read from a single sample in a study of T cell changes during pregnancy in multiple sclerosis. Data came from immunoSEQ multiplex PCR; TCRdb stores just in-frame clones and leaves some out. The sample has around 32,000 clones, 70% to 90% seen once; the top ten hold 8.5% to 14%. The specimen was CD8+ T cells from peripheral blood mononuclear cells, collected in the third trimester of pregnancy. Receptors originate from a female donor with multiple sclerosis, enrolled in a pregnancy study. Each CDR3 is given with its conserved first and last residue. D genes are given only for firm matches. For some rows the clone size is stated as once, few or many, or as a class when expanded; others skip it.

J gene: TRBJ1-5
clone size: NA
D gene: NA
V gene: TRBV2
CDR3 DNA: TGTGCCAGCAGGGCCCGGGGGGTGGGGAAGGATCAGCCCCAGCATTTT
CDR3 protein: CASRARGVGKDQPQHF

J gene: TRBJ1-1
clone size: NA
D gene: TRBD1
V gene: TRBV4-2
CDR3 DNA: TGTGCCAGCAGCCTTGGACAGGGGGGAGGTGAAGCTTTCTTT
CDR3 protein: CASSLGQGGGEAFF

J gene: TRBJ1-2
clone size: NA
D gene: NA
V gene: TRBV6-5
CDR3 DNA: TGTGCCAGCAGAGAGAGTGAGGGCTACACCTTC
CDR3 protein: CASRESEGYTF

J gene: TRBJ2-3
clone size: NA
D gene: NA
V gene: TRBV5-6
CDR3 DNA: TGTGCCAGCAGGCCTCGTAGAGGTCCTTGGGATACGCAGTATTTT
CDR3 protein: CASRPRRGPWDTQYF

J gene: TRBJ2-3
clone size: NA
D gene: TRBD2
V gene: TRBV4-2
CDR3 DNA: TGTGCCAGCAGCCAATGGTCTGGAGCGGGGGGTGGGTATGGCACAGATACGCAGTATTTT
CDR3 protein: CASSQWSGAGGGYGTDTQYF

J gene: TRBJ1-2
clone size: NA
D gene: NA
V gene: TRBV9
CDR3 DNA: TGTGCCAGCAGCGTAGACGAGGGTCCCTATGGCTACACCTTC
CDR3 protein: CASSVDEGPYGYTF

J gene: TRBJ2-3
clone size: NA
D gene: TRBD2
V gene: TRBV29-1
CDR3 DNA: TGCAGCGTTGAAGAGGGGGTTAGCGGGGGATCCACAGATACGCAGTATTTT
CDR3 protein: CSVEEGVSGGSTDTQYF

J gene: TRBJ1-6
clone size: NA
D gene: NA
V gene: TRBV7-2
CDR3 DNA: TGTGCCAGCAGCACCGGGTCTAAGAATTCACCCCTCCACTTT
CDR3 protein: CASSTGSKNSPLHF

J gene: TRBJ1-2
clone size: NA
D gene: TRBD1
V gene: TRBV27
CDR3 DNA: TGTGCCAGCAGTTTTAGCGTCGGACAGGGGGCCACCTATGGCTACACCTTC
CDR3 protein: CASSFSVGQGATYGYTF

J gene: TRBJ2-7
clone size: NA
D gene: NA
V gene: TRBV28
CDR3 DNA: TGTGCCAGCAGTTTGGGCAGAACCTACGAGCAGTACTTC
CDR3 protein: CASSLGRTYEQYF

J gene: TRBJ2-7
clone size: NA
D gene: TRBD2
V gene: TRBV5-4
CDR3 DNA: TGTGCCAGCAGCTTGGACCCTAGCGGTTACTACGAGCAGTACTTC
CDR3 protein: CASSLDPSGYYEQYF

J gene: TRBJ2-1
clone size: NA
D gene: TRBD2
V gene: TRBV15
CDR3 DNA: TGTGCCACCAGCAGTGGAACTAGCGGGAGAAATGAGCAGTTCTTC
CDR3 protein: CATSSGTSGRNEQFF

J gene: TRBJ2-1
clone size: NA
D gene: TRBD2
V gene: TRBV9
CDR3 DNA: TGTGCCAGCAGCGCCGCCTCTAGCGGGAGGAACCTTGAGCAGTTCTTC
CDR3 protein: CASSAASSGRNLEQFF

J gene: TRBJ2-7
clone size: NA
D gene: TRBD2
V gene: TRBV4-1
CDR3 DNA: TGCGCCAGCAGCCAAAAGCGGGGAAGCTACGAGCAGTACTTC
CDR3 protein: CASSQKRGSYEQYF

J gene: TRBJ2-5
clone size: NA
D gene: NA
V gene: TRBV7-8
CDR3 DNA: TGTGCCAGCAGCTTAGGAGACTCCGGGACCCAGTACTTC
CDR3 protein: CASSLGDSGTQYF

J gene: TRBJ2-3
clone size: once
D gene: TRBD2
V gene: TRBV29-1
CDR3 DNA: TGCAGCGTTGTCCTAGCGGGAGGGCCAGATACGCAGTATTTT
CDR3 protein: CSVVLAGGPDTQYF

J gene: TRBJ2-1
clone size: NA
D gene: NA
V gene: TRBV19
CDR3 DNA: TGTGCCAGTAGTAATCGCAATGAGCAGTTCTTC
CDR3 protein: CASSNRNEQFF

J gene: TRBJ2-7
clone size: NA
D gene: TRBD1
V gene: TRBV4-1
CDR3 DNA: TGCGCCAGCAGCCCCACAGGGGGGCCTTGGGAGCAGTACTTC
CDR3 protein: CASSPTGGPWEQYF

J gene: TRBJ2-7
clone size: NA
D gene: TRBD2
V gene: TRBV6-1
CDR3 DNA: TGTGCCAGCAGTGAGGGACTAGCGGGAGTTGAGCAGTACTTC
CDR3 protein: CASSEGLAGVEQYF

J gene: TRBJ2-3
clone size: NA
D gene: TRBD2
V gene: TRBV9
CDR3 DNA: TGTGCCAGCGGGGGGGCAGATACGCAGTATTTT
CDR3 protein: CASGGADTQYF

J gene: TRBJ2-2
clone size: NA
D gene: TRBD2
V gene: TRBV6-5
CDR3 DNA: TGTGCCAGCAGTTACCCCCCAGCGGGAGACCCCGGGGAGCTGTTTTTT
CDR3 protein: CASSYPPAGDPGELFF

J gene: TRBJ2-6
clone size: NA
D gene: NA
V gene: TRBV6-4
CDR3 DNA: TGTGCCAGCAGTGAGGGAGACTCTGGGGCCAACGTCCTGACTTTC
CDR3 protein: CASSEGDSGANVLTF

J gene: TRBJ2-1
clone size: NA
D gene: TRBD1
V gene: TRBV15
CDR3 DNA: TGTGCCACCAGCCTGCTAAGACAGGGGGGGTACAATGAGCAGTTCTTC
CDR3 protein: CATSLLRQGGYNEQFF

J gene: TRBJ2-7
clone size: NA
D gene: NA
V gene: TRBV21-1
CDR3 DNA: TGTGCCAGCAGCACGGGACAGGTGGTGCAGTACTTC
CDR3 protein: CASSTGQVVQYF

J gene: TRBJ2-1
clone size: NA
D gene: NA
V gene: TRBV6-1
CDR3 DNA: TGTGCCAGCAGAGACGGGAAGTCCTACAATGAGCAGTTCTTC
CDR3 protein: CASRDGKSYNEQFF

J gene: TRBJ1-2
clone size: NA
D gene: NA
V gene: TRBV7-9
CDR3 DNA: TGTGCCAGCAGCTCCGAAACGAGGGGGAGCGGCTACACCTTC
CDR3 protein: CASSSETRGSGYTF

J gene: TRBJ2-1
clone size: NA
D gene: NA
V gene: TRBV10-3
CDR3 DNA: TGTGCCATCAGTGAGTCGGAGGTCTCCTACAATGAGCAGTTCTTC
CDR3 protein: CAISESEVSYNEQFF

J gene: TRBJ2-5
clone size: NA
D gene: NA
V gene: TRBV27
CDR3 DNA: TGTGCCAGCAGTTCCCTCGGACAGCAAGAGACCCAGTACTTC
CDR3 protein: CASSSLGQQETQYF

J gene: TRBJ2-3
clone size: NA
D gene: NA
V gene: TRBV6-6
CDR3 DNA: TGTGCCAGCAGGACTAGCACAGATACGCAGTATTTT
CDR3 protein: CASRTSTDTQYF

J gene: TRBJ2-6
clone size: NA
D gene: NA
V gene: TRBV10-3
CDR3 DNA: TGTGCCATAGGACAGCCCGTCCTCTCCGGGGCCAACGTCCTGACTTTC
CDR3 protein: CAIGQPVLSGANVLTF

J gene: TRBJ1-1
clone size: NA
D gene: TRBD1
V gene: TRBV7-3
CDR3 DNA: TGTGCCAGCAGCTCGACAGGGGGAAGCACTGAAGCTTTCTTT
CDR3 protein: CASSSTGGSTEAFF

J gene: TRBJ2-7
clone size: NA
D gene: NA
V gene: TRBV27
CDR3 DNA: TGTGCCAGCAGTTCCTACAGCTACGAGCAGTACTTC
CDR3 protein: CASSSYSYEQYF

J gene: TRBJ2-7
clone size: NA
D gene: TRBD2
V gene: TRBV13
CDR3 DNA: TGTGCCAGCAGCTTATCCGGGACTATCTACGAGCAGTACTTC
CDR3 protein: CASSLSGTIYEQYF

J gene: TRBJ1-1
clone size: NA
D gene: TRBD1
V gene: TRBV5-6
CDR3 DNA: TGTGCCAGCAGCTTTACCTCAGGGGGCCTGAACACTGAAGCTTTCTTT
CDR3 protein: CASSFTSGGLNTEAFF

J gene: TRBJ1-1
clone size: NA
D gene: TRBD1
V gene: TRBV5-4
CDR3 DNA: TGTGCCAGCAGCCTACCCGCAGGGGGCGGTGGTGGTGAAGCTTTCTTT
CDR3 protein: CASSLPAGGGGGEAFF

J gene: TRBJ1-2
clone size: NA
D gene: TRBD1
V gene: TRBV30
CDR3 DNA: TGTGCCTGGGTTAGACAGGGGTCAAACTATGGCTACACCTTC
CDR3 protein: CAWVRQGSNYGYTF

J gene: TRBJ2-3
clone size: NA
D gene: TRBD2
V gene: TRBV27
CDR3 DNA: TGTGCCAGCAGTTTAGCGGGAGGCAGGCCAGATACGCAGTATTTT
CDR3 protein: CASSLAGGRPDTQYF

J gene: TRBJ2-2
clone size: NA
D gene: NA
V gene: TRBV12-1
CDR3 DNA: TGTGCCAGCAGCTTGGGGACAGGGCCCCCCTCGAACACCGGGGAGCTGTTTTTT
CDR3 protein: CASSLGTGPPSNTGELFF

J gene: TRBJ1-2
clone size: once
D gene: TRBD1
V gene: TRBV9
CDR3 DNA: TGTGCCAGCAGCGGGACCGGGACAGGAGCTGGCTACACCTTC
CDR3 protein: CASSGTGTGAGYTF

J gene: TRBJ2-2
clone size: NA
D gene: TRBD2
V gene: TRBV9
CDR3 DNA: TGTGCCAGCAGCGTAGGGGGGGGATCGAACACCGGGGAGCTGTTTTTT
CDR3 protein: CASSVGGGSNTGELFF

J gene: TRBJ2-5
clone size: NA
D gene: TRBD2
V gene: TRBV2
CDR3 DNA: TGTGCCAGCAGACTTCAACGGGAGGTCAAAGAGACCCAGTACTTC
CDR3 protein: CASRLQREVKETQYF

J gene: TRBJ1-2
clone size: NA
D gene: TRBD1
V gene: TRBV27
CDR3 DNA: TGTGCCAGCAGTCTGCGACAGGGTCACTATGGCTACACCTTC
CDR3 protein: CASSLRQGHYGYTF

J gene: TRBJ1-1
clone size: NA
D gene: TRBD1
V gene: TRBV6-1
CDR3 DNA: TGTGCCAGCATCGACAGGGGGAACACTGAAGCTTTCTTT
CDR3 protein: CASIDRGNTEAFF